The rows below give T cell receptor beta chains drawn from one sample of a study of control samples from healthy donors and cancer patients. Clones were read by immunoSEQ multiplex PCR, and TCRdb kept only the in-frame ones, dropping some. The sample holds tens of thousands of clones, around 90% seen once. Sequencing was performed on blood. These receptors all stem from an older woman in good health. Both conserved end residues are part of each CDR3. D genes are given only for firm matches. Size tells how often a clone was seen (once, few, many) or the class of an expanded clone, and some rows leave it out.

V gene	clone size	J gene	D gene	CDR3 protein	CDR3 DNA
TRBV9	NA	TRBJ2-2	TRBD1	CASSANRGPGTGELFF	TGTGCCAGCAGCGCCAACAGGGGGCCCGGGACCGGGGAGCTGTTTTTT
TRBV27	NA	TRBJ1-1	NA	CASSFNRAEGEAFF	TGTGCCAGCAGTTTCAACAGGGCTGAGGGTGAAGCTTTCTTT
TRBV19	once	TRBJ1-2	NA	CASSLQEPIDGYTF	TGTGCCAGTAGCCTACAGGAACCTATAGATGGCTACACCTTC
TRBV10-1	NA	TRBJ2-1	TRBD2	CASSDDGRDNEQFF	TGCGCCAGCAGTGATGACGGGAGGGACAATGAGCAGTTCTTC
TRBV28	NA	TRBJ2-2	NA	CASSLQLTGELFF	TGTGCCAGCAGTTTACAGCTCACCGGGGAGCTGTTTTTT
TRBV4-3	NA	TRBJ1-6	TRBD1	CASSQVQGGHNSPLHF	TGCGCCAGCAGCCAAGTCCAGGGGGGCCATAATTCACCCCTCCACTTT
TRBV6-5	NA	TRBJ2-5	TRBD2	CASSRTSVETQYF	TGTGCCAGCAGTCGGACTAGCGTGGAGACCCAGTACTTC
TRBV5-4	NA	TRBJ1-2	NA	CASSPISGSQDNYGYTF	TGTGCCAGCAGTCCTATCTCAGGGAGCCAGGATAACTATGGCTACACCTTC
TRBV10-2	once	TRBJ1-1	NA	CASSGSLLEAFF	TGCGCCAGCTCGGGCAGCCTCCTTGAAGCTTTCTTT
TRBV5-1	NA	TRBJ1-5	NA	CASSLGTGNQPQHF	TGCGCCAGCAGCTTGGGGACAGGCAATCAGCCCCAGCATTTT
TRBV7-6	NA	TRBJ1-6	NA	CASSLAPSTTHSPLHF	TGTGCCAGCAGCTTAGCGCCGTCAACCACCCATTCACCCCTCCACTTT
TRBV7-3	NA	TRBJ2-1	NA	CASSLGGAIHYNEQFF	TGTGCCAGCAGCTTAGGAGGAGCAATCCACTACAATGAGCAGTTCTTC
TRBV5-1	NA	TRBJ2-5	TRBD2	CASSSRLAGFQETQYF	TGCGCCAGCAGCTCCCGACTAGCGGGGTTCCAAGAGACCCAGTACTTC
TRBV18	NA	TRBJ1-1	TRBD1	CASSRVGTGDEAFF	TGTGCCAGCTCACGCGTTGGGACAGGGGATGAAGCTTTCTTT
TRBV7-2	NA	TRBJ2-1	NA	CASSPSAKEQFF	TGTGCCAGCAGCCCCTCGGCCAAGGAGCAGTTCTTC
TRBV28	NA	TRBJ1-4	TRBD1	CASRPTGDLGEKLFF	TGTGCCAGCAGACCTACAGGGGATCTCGGTGAAAAACTGTTTTTT
TRBV28	NA	TRBJ2-3	NA	CASRGSGDTQYF	TGTGCCAGCAGAGGGTCGGGGGATACGCAGTATTTT
TRBV6-1	NA	TRBJ2-7	NA	CASSEMFGGSYEQYF	TGTGCCAGCAGTGAAATGTTCGGTGGGTCCTACGAGCAGTACTTC
TRBV21-1	NA	TRBJ2-6	NA	CATEDYRVSGANVLTF	TGTGCCACGGAAGACTACAGGGTATCCGGGGCCAACGTCCTGACTTTC
TRBV6-6	NA	TRBJ1-1	TRBD1	CASSYGTGESGTEAFF	TGTGCCAGCAGTTACGGGACAGGGGAGAGTGGTACTGAAGCTTTCTTT
TRBV6-6	once	TRBJ2-1	NA	CASSSHRALSYNEQFF	TGTGCCAGCAGTTCCCACAGGGCCCTCTCCTACAATGAGCAGTTCTTC
TRBV27	once	TRBJ1-4	NA	CASSLSIQHNEKLFF	TGTGCCAGCAGTTTATCGATCCAGCATAATGAAAAACTGTTTTTT
TRBV12-3/TRBV12-4	NA	TRBJ1-1	NA	CASSRTGNTEAFF	TGTGCCAGCAGTAGGACGGGAAACACTGAAGCTTTCTTT
TRBV27	NA	TRBJ1-5	NA	CASRPGGVGGQPQHF	TGTGCCAGCAGACCCGGGGGGGTAGGTGGGCAGCCCCAGCATTTT
TRBV2	NA	TRBJ1-5	TRBD1	CASSLGTEAQPQHF	TGTGCCAGCAGCCTCGGGACAGAAGCTCAGCCCCAGCATTTT
TRBV7-6	NA	TRBJ2-7	TRBD1	CASSLVTGGAGQYF	TGTGCCAGCAGCTTAGTGACAGGGGGCGCTGGGCAGTACTTC
TRBV3-1/TRBV3-2	NA	TRBJ2-2	TRBD2	CASSQVHGGAGNTGELFF	TGTGCCAGCAGCCAAGTCCACGGGGGGGCCGGGAACACCGGGGAGCTGTTTTTT
TRBV29-1	few	TRBJ1-1	NA	CSVGAGWGMNTEAFF	TGCAGCGTTGGGGCAGGGTGGGGCATGAACACTGAAGCTTTCTTT
TRBV11-2	NA	TRBJ1-2	NA	CASSRIGGNYGYTF	TGTGCCAGCAGTCGAATTGGGGGTAACTATGGCTACACCTTC
TRBV20-1	NA	TRBJ2-7	NA	CSASFFGSPGATYEQYF	TGCAGTGCTAGTTTCTTTGGCAGCCCCGGGGCCACCTACGAGCAGTACTTC
TRBV15	NA	TRBJ1-1	NA	CATSRGGDYTEAFF	TGTGCCACCAGCAGAGGAGGAGACTACACTGAAGCTTTCTTT
TRBV7-3	NA	TRBJ2-1	TRBD2	CASSLFHGRARNEQFF	TGTGCCAGCAGCTTATTCCACGGGAGGGCCAGGAATGAGCAGTTCTTC
TRBV28	NA	TRBJ1-3	TRBD1	CASSPHHLSRDSKSGNTIYF	TGTGCCAGCAGTCCCCACCATCTCTCTCGGGACAGTAAGTCTGGAAACACCATATATTTT
TRBV19	few	TRBJ2-1	NA	CASSIQSSYNEQFF	TGTGCCAGTAGTATACAGAGCTCCTACAATGAGCAGTTCTTC
TRBV7-2	NA	TRBJ1-1	NA	CASSLVMVRNTEAFF	TGTGCCAGCAGCTTAGTGATGGTAAGGAACACTGAAGCTTTCTTT
TRBV27	NA	TRBJ2-1	TRBD2	CASSPTSGNYNEQFF	TGTGCCAGCAGTCCGACTAGCGGGAACTACAATGAGCAGTTCTTC
TRBV11-2	NA	TRBJ2-3	NA	CASSLQAALSTDTQYF	TGTGCCAGCAGCTTGCAAGCGGCCCTAAGCACAGATACGCAGTATTTT
TRBV15	once	TRBJ2-7	TRBD2	CATSRDGGSGSSYEQYF	TGTGCCACCAGCAGAGATGGGGGTAGCGGGAGCTCCTACGAGCAGTACTTC
TRBV4-1	NA	TRBJ2-7	NA	CASSQVLSALVAYEQYF	TGCGCCAGCAGCCAAGTTCTTTCGGCTCTGGTGGCCTACGAGCAGTACTTC
TRBV7-8	NA	TRBJ2-7	TRBD1	CASSLGDRGEQYF	TGTGCCAGCAGCTTAGGCGACAGGGGCGAGCAGTACTTC